This paragraph covers one T cell receptor beta chain sequence. Its matching antigen is unknown. This sample was included in a study of shared clonotypes between healthy human individuals. Everyone who donated was a Caucasian adult who lived in Nashville, Tennessee. The CDR3 spans 20 residues. Germline CDR1 reads SGHDN; CDR2 reads FVKESK. J was trimmed by 1 base and V by 1 base; bases with no gene match: 15. Deep-level assay runs were performed. An approximately 210 ng quantity of DNA, 29,000 or so T cell genomes, went into the sorted-subset replicate PCRs. The protocol was immunoSEQ multiplex PCR, while the TCRdb copy is restricted to in-frame clones and leaves out a portion. The repertoire has about 1.1 million clones, approximately 80% of them found once; the top ten carry 0.5% to 0.6%. Whole-study findings and limits: Naive subsets generally had larger estimated richness than memory subsets.

The chain couples TRBV14 to TRBJ2-7, with 11 bases that match TRBD2. Sequenced input: memory CD4+ T cells from PBMCs. Subset meaning: CD45RA-negative fraction. This clonotype was obtained from a man younger than 30 in good health. Some clones in this sample may be carry-over from other donors' samples. In DNA, the CDR3 is TGTGCCAGCAGCCAAGGCCGTCCCTCCCCACGGACTAGCGGGTCCTACGAGCAGTACTTC. It translates to CASSQGRPSPRTSGSYEQYF.